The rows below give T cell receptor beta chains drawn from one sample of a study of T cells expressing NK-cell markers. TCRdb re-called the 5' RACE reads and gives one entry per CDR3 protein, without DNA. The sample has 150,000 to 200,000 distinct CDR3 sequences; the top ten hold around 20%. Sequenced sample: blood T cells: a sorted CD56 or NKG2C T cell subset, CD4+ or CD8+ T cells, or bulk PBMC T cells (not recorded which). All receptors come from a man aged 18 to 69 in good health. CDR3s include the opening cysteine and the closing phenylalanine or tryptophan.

CDR3aa: CASSWGPSGQETQYF
v_gene: TRBV5-6
j_gene: TRBJ2-5

CDR3aa: CASSGYRELNDEQFF
v_gene: TRBV6-1
j_gene: TRBJ2-1

CDR3aa: CASRGGQHEQYF
v_gene: TRBV7-9
j_gene: TRBJ2-7

CDR3aa: CASSTDRGHGNTEAFF
v_gene: TRBV6-1
j_gene: TRBJ1-1

CDR3aa: CASSSTAGTEAFF
v_gene: TRBV27
j_gene: TRBJ1-1

CDR3aa: CASSSTVDRAPQHF
v_gene: TRBV5-6
j_gene: TRBJ1-5

CDR3aa: CASAGGPASTDTQYF
v_gene: TRBV6-1
j_gene: TRBJ2-3

CDR3aa: CASSIGSGSTDTQYF
v_gene: TRBV19
j_gene: TRBJ2-3

CDR3aa: CASSFTSGPDTQYF
v_gene: TRBV7-2
j_gene: TRBJ2-3

CDR3aa: CASNTQGSTEAFF
v_gene: TRBV5-1
j_gene: TRBJ1-1

CDR3aa: CASSYRGDLEQYF
v_gene: TRBV5-4
j_gene: TRBJ2-7

CDR3aa: CSAPRPPSSYNEQFF
v_gene: TRBV20-1
j_gene: TRBJ2-1

CDR3aa: CASSFGTATYEQYF
v_gene: TRBV12-3/TRBV12-4
j_gene: TRBJ2-7

CDR3aa: CASSLDNTGELFF
v_gene: TRBV13
j_gene: TRBJ2-2

CDR3aa: CASTEPFYESGNEQFF
v_gene: TRBV6-2/TRBV6-3
j_gene: TRBJ2-1

CDR3aa: CASSDGVDNSPLHF
v_gene: TRBV6-4
j_gene: TRBJ1-6

CDR3aa: CASSAGGLSQDGYTF
v_gene: TRBV7-9
j_gene: TRBJ1-2

CDR3aa: CATKMGAGELFF
v_gene: TRBV7-9
j_gene: TRBJ2-2

CDR3aa: CASSPVGGLETQYF
v_gene: TRBV11-2
j_gene: TRBJ2-5

CDR3aa: CSVLGQGGGNTIYF
v_gene: TRBV29-1
j_gene: TRBJ1-3

CDR3aa: CASSRPQYNSPLHF
v_gene: TRBV27
j_gene: TRBJ1-6

CDR3aa: CSARTGNYGYTF
v_gene: TRBV20-1
j_gene: TRBJ1-2

CDR3aa: CASSLGYSSSTDTQYF
v_gene: TRBV7-6
j_gene: TRBJ2-3

CDR3aa: CASSPDTEANYGYTF
v_gene: TRBV28
j_gene: TRBJ1-2

CDR3aa: CASSLRDVSTGELFF
v_gene: TRBV5-6
j_gene: TRBJ2-2

CDR3aa: CASSYSGGLDTQYF
v_gene: TRBV6-5
j_gene: TRBJ2-3

CDR3aa: CASGFGGGGTDTQYF
v_gene: TRBV12-5
j_gene: TRBJ2-3

CDR3aa: CASSRPGELFF
v_gene: TRBV4-2
j_gene: TRBJ2-2

CDR3aa: CASSYHLDRGSSYEQYF
v_gene: TRBV6-2/TRBV6-3
j_gene: TRBJ2-7